This TCR beta chain was identified in a study of CD8+ T cells in alopecia areata. Study-level background: Tofacitinib lasted 6 to 18 months, then 6 months off drug. Study-level findings and limits: Amid tofacitinib therapy, many expanded lesional clones stayed present in scalp and blood.

RNA was extracted and reverse transcribed into cDNA as the sequencing template. Here immunoSEQ multiplex PCR was the method, and the copy in TCRdb shows in-frame clones only, minus some. The sample lists 80,000 to 100,000 clones, 44% occurring once. This CDR3 is 11 amino acids long. In germline, CDR1 is SQVTM, CDR2 ANQGSEA. V gave up 2 bases and J gave up 10 bases, with 8 bases separating them. This clone showed up just a few times. Its specificity is not known. Indicated treatment: oral pan-JAK inhibitor, 5-10 mg twice daily. Both peripheral blood and punch biopsies of lesional scalp skin were obtained from patients who had alopecia areata.

V usage is TRBV29-1 and J usage is TRBJ2-2; D ambiguous. The receptor comes from a human donor with alopecia areata. The sequencing here drew on CD8+ T cells sorted from blood, taken at week 24, from a patient treated with tofacitinib. The CDR3 reads CSVEWGVELFF. The CDR3 DNA reads TGCAGCGTTGAATGGGGTGTGGAGCTGTTTTTT.